The text below deals with one T cell receptor (beta chain). The antigen remains unidentified. Specified time point: week 47, end of study. The vaccine gave 300 ug of a 20-mer mutant IDH1 peptide subcutaneously per dose. Administration of eight vaccinations to patients took place in weeks 1, 3, 5, 7, 11, 15, 19, 23. Donors had new WHO grade 3 or 4 IDH1-mutant, ATRX-lost astrocytomas. The method was immunoSEQ multiplex PCR; TCRdb's version includes in-frame clones alone and lacks a portion of them. The data contain tens of thousands of clones, 70% to 90% of them singletons. This entry belongs to a study of a mutant IDH1 vaccine in newly diagnosed glioma. Overall study results and limits: Any relationship between pseudoprogression and changes in top peripheral T cell clonotypes seemed absent. Immune responses induced by the vaccine were seen in less than 95% of patients, spanning multiple MHC alleles.

This sequence was found in a man aged 35 to 55 with glioma. This sample comprised PBMCs, obtained from a glioma patient whose treatment included an IDH1 peptide vaccine.

CDR3 amino acids: CASSPRAGALDNEQFF. In nucleotides, the CDR3 is TGTGCCAGCTCACCGAGAGCGGGGGCCCTTGACAATGAGCAGTTCTTC. V usage is TRBV18 and J usage is TRBJ2-1; 8 bases are a match to TRBD2. J lost 5 bases, V lost 3 bases, and 9 bases had no gene match. Germline V gene sequence: CDR1 KGHSH, CDR2 LQKENI. The CDR3 runs to 16 residues. Based on the CDR3 plus reference TRBV18 and TRBJ2-1, the full variable domain is NAGVMQNPRHLVRRRGQEARLRCSPMKGHSHVYWYRQLPEEGLKFMVYLQKENIIDESGMPKERFSAEFPKEGPSILRIQQVVRGDSAAYFCASSPRAGALDNEQFFGPGTRLTVL.